The clone carrying this T cell receptor beta chain turned up a few times. The antigen remains unidentified. Trimming stripped 5 bases from V and 1 base from J, with 9 bases between. The CDR3 extends over 13 amino acids. The germline V gene encodes CDR1 SGHDT and CDR2 YYEEEE. Conversion of TCR transcripts into cDNA relied on 5'RACE template switching, which added a universal primer site and UMIs. Using its own MiXCR run on the 5' RACE reads, TCRdb lists one record per CDR3 protein. There are 300,000 to 350,000 distinct CDR3 sequences in the sample; approximately 4% occur only once, and about 24% lies in the top ten. This entry is derived from a study of T cells after yellow fever vaccination. Overall study findings and caveats: A large majority of primary-vaccination clones showed up again after the booster (96% CD4, about 90% CD8).

The clonotype comes from a man aged 18 to 35 who received the YFV17D yellow fever vaccine. The chain uses TRBV5-6 and TRBJ1-1; TRBD1 might be the D (5 bases). Source: PBMCs, taken 5 days after the yellow fever booster vaccination. CDR3 amino acids: CASRLQENTEAFF. CDR3 DNA: TGTGCCAGCAGATTACAGGAGAACACTGAAGCTTTCTTT.